These 30 T cell receptor beta chains came from one sample sequenced in a study of cytomegalovirus exposure and HLA in healthy donors. The primer mix had 60 Vbeta and 13 Jbeta primers. Clones were sequenced by immunoSEQ multiplex PCR, and TCRdb holds only the in-frame ones, with some missing. This sample yields under 140,000 clones, of which approximately 80% are seen a single time; about 2.9% belongs to the top ten. The sequenced sample consisted of PBMCs. These receptors were collected from an older woman in good health and CMV-seropositive.

The chain has TRBV5-1 and TRBJ1-1, with TRBD1 as a possible D gene (6 bases). This CDR3 has 14 amino acids. V was cut by 6 bases and J by 1 base, with 13 bases left in between. CDR1 and CDR2 (germline): SGHRS, YFSETQ. The DNA of the CDR3 is TGCGCCAGCAACCATGGGGGGGCGAACACTGAAGCTTTCTTT. Its protein product is CASNHGGANTEAFF.

This chain joins TRBV15 and TRBJ1-2; D unresolved. Trimming stripped 3 bases from V and 11 bases from J, with 16 bases between. The CDR3 contains 13 residues. In germline, CDR1 is LNHNV, CDR2 YYDKDF (reference sequence). The CDR3 sequence is CATSREIALGYTF. CDR3 nucleotides: TGTGCCACCAGCAGGGAGATTGCCCTAGGTTACACCTTC.

The chain links TRBV10-3 to TRBJ1-1; D perhaps matches TRBD1 (6 bases). The CDR3 consists of 13 residues. Trimming stripped 6 bases from V and 1 base from J, with 9 bases between. Germline V gene lookup returns CDR1 ENHRY and CDR2 SYGVKD. The CDR3 region is CAIRSGENTEAFF. The CDR3 region has the DNA TGTGCCATCAGATCAGGGGAGAACACTGAAGCTTTCTTT.

The V gene is TRBV29-1, the J gene TRBJ1-1; 10 nucleotides align to TRBD1. The V gene's germline CDR1 is SQVTM and CDR2 ANQGSEA. The CDR3 spans 12 residues. V was pared by 7 bases and J by 5 bases, with 4 bases of the junction left unmatched. The CDR3 DNA is TGCAGCGGGGGGGGACAGGGGACTGAAGCTTTCTTT. Protein: CSGGGQGTEAFF.

About this clone: The identical CDR3 is also encoded by other nucleotide sequences in the sample. The CDR3 spells CASSRTGTNQPQHF. CDR3 nucleotides: TGTGCCAGCAGTCGGACAGGGACTAATCAGCCCCAGCATTTT. The genes are TRBV2 and TRBJ1-5, with 8 nucleotides matching TRBD1. Germline-derived CDR1 and CDR2 are SNHLY and FYNNEI. The V gene end was trimmed by 5 bases and the J gene end by 4 bases; junction bases not matched to a gene: 4. This CDR3 is 14 amino acids long.

The V gene is TRBV27, the J gene TRBJ2-7; D gene uncertain. Germline V gene lookup returns CDR1 MNHEY and CDR2 SMNVEV (reference sequence). Trimming took off 1 base at V and 0 bases at J, with 4 bases between the two ends. The CDR3 sequence is 13 residues long. Here the CDR3 reads CASSLFYSYEQYF. The DNA of the CDR3 is TGTGCCAGCAGTTTATTCTACTCCTACGAGCAGTACTTC.

J is TRBJ1-3 and V is TRBV27, with TRBD1 matching over 11 bases. The V gene end was trimmed by 4 bases and the J gene end by 2 bases; junction bases not matched to a gene: 1. The CDR3 contains 15 residues. Germline V gene lookup returns CDR1 MNHEY and CDR2 SMNVEV (reference sequence). The CDR3 reads CASSSGQGAGNTIYF. CDR3 in DNA: TGTGCCAGCAGTTCGGGACAGGGGGCTGGAAACACCATATATTTT.

V gene TRBV19 combines with J gene TRBJ1-2; tentatively, D is TRBD1 (6 bases). There are 14 residues in the CDR3. V was shortened by 1 base and J by 4 bases, with 10 bases between the two germline ends. Per germline, CDR1 LNHDA and CDR2 SQIVND (reference sequence). CDR3 region: CASSIGDKGYGYTF. CDR3 DNA sequence: TGTGCCAGTAGTATAGGGGACAAGGGCTATGGCTACACCTTC.

The chain links TRBV2 to TRBJ1-1; no clear D gene. This CDR3 contains 17 residues. Germline V gene sequence: CDR1 SNHLY, CDR2 FYNNEI. Trimming removed 6 bases at V and 4 bases at J, with 24 bases between. The chain's CDR3 is CASRVEFVQWAITEAFF. The CDR3 nucleotides read TGTGCCAGCAGGGTAGAATTTGTGCAGTGGGCGATCACTGAAGCTTTCTTT.

This clone has only a few counts. The rearrangement links TRBV28 to TRBJ2-7, with 9 nucleotides matching TRBD2. The J segment lost 0 bases and the V segment lost 8 bases, leaving 8 bases of the junction unmatched. The CDR3 is 15 residues long. Germline V lookup: CDR1 MDHEN, CDR2 SYDVKM. The CDR3 loop reads CASGGAGGNSYEQYF. CDR3 nucleotides: TGTGCCAGCGGGGGGGCGGGAGGGAACTCCTACGAGCAGTACTTC.

The chain has TRBV11-3 and TRBJ2-1; TRBD1 matches 8 bases. The CDR3 consists of 18 residues. Germline CDR1 is SGHNT and CDR2 is YENEEA. The V segment lost 5 bases and the J segment 5 bases; nucleotides outside the gene matches: 17. The CDR3 coding sequence is TGTGCCAGCAGCGTACCCCTACCAGGGACAGGTGACCACAATGAGCAGTTCTTC. It translates to CASSVPLPGTGDHNEQFF.

The count of this clone is one. The genes are TRBV9 and TRBJ1-1; D call uncertain. The V gene lost 0 bases and the J gene lost 2 bases, with 8 bases spanning the gap. The CDR3 spans 14 residues. Per germline, CDR1 SGDLS and CDR2 YYNGEE. CDR3 DNA: TGTGCCAGCAGCGTAGTTCCAGGAAACACTGAAGCTTTCTTT. It yields the protein CASSVVPGNTEAFF.

The chain employs TRBV6-6 and TRBJ2-7, with 10 positions matching TRBD2. The CDR3 runs 14 residues. The junction had 9 bases not matched to a gene; V was cut back by 7 bases and J by 6 bases. Germline V gene lookup returns CDR1 MNHNY and CDR2 SVGAGI (reference sequence). The CDR3 coding sequence is TGTGCCAGCACCTCTAGCGGGAGAATCGGCGAGCAGTACTTC. This encodes CASTSSGRIGEQYF.

This chain links TRBV6-5 with TRBJ2-4; 9 positions match TRBD2. The CDR3 loop spans 15 amino acids. Trimming removed 1 base from V and 8 bases from J; junction bases left unmatched: 6. Per the germline V gene, CDR1 is MNHEY and CDR2 is SVGAGI. The CDR3 nucleotides are TGTGCCAGCAGTTACTATCCAGGCGGGAGGGACATTCAGTACTTC. Translation: CASSYYPGGRDIQYF.

Comments on this clone: An end of the junction does not agree with germline; a read error may underlie this. The rearrangement joins TRBV7-9 to TRBJ1-1; weak D call: TRBD1 (6 bases). Germline CDR1 reads SEHNR; CDR2 reads FQNEAQ (reference sequence). This CDR3 has 14 residues. CDR3 DNA: TGTGCCAGCAGCATAGCAGGGGTGTGGACTGAAGCTTTCTTT. Protein sequence: CASSIAGVWTEAFF.

This rearrangement joins TRBV7-6 to TRBJ2-3; tentatively, D is TRBD2 (6 bases). Trimming took 2 bases from V and 0 from J, leaving 9 bases between them. The CDR3 covers 15 residues. CDR1 and CDR2 (germline): SGHVS, FNYEAQ. CDR3 DNA sequence: TGTGCCAGCAGCTTACCGGGAGTGAGCACAGATACGCAGTATTTT. It codes for CASSLPGVSTDTQYF.

The CDR3 sequence: CASSVVDTEAFF. CDR3 coding DNA: TGTGCCAGCAGTGTGGTAGACACTGAAGCTTTCTTT. This sequence joins TRBV2 and TRBJ1-1; no reliable D call. Trimming pared 4 bases from V and 3 bases from J, leaving 6 bases between. This CDR3 region has 12 residues. Germline loops: CDR1 SNHLY, CDR2 FYNNEI.

V and J are TRBV6-1 and TRBJ2-1; 11 positions agree with TRBD2. The V and J ends lost 6 bases and 11 bases, in that order; junction bases with no gene match: 9. This CDR3 is 14 amino acids long. In germline, CDR1 is MNHNS, CDR2 SASEGT. The CDR3 region has the DNA TGTGCCAGCAGGACCGGGACTAGCGGAAACAAGCAGTTCTTC. Translated, it gives CASRTGTSGNKQFF.

The table lists this clone with a few counts. This rearrangement joins TRBV5-1 to TRBJ1-3; a weak D match, TRBD1 (6 bases). Germline CDR1 reads SGHRS; CDR2 reads YFSETQ. CDR3 length equals 16 residues. The V and J ends lost 2 bases and 1 base respectively, with 13 bases between them. This CDR3 is CASSLQGPLSGNTIYF. CDR3 coding DNA: TGCGCCAGCAGCTTACAGGGCCCCCTATCTGGAAACACCATATATTTT.

The chain has TRBV18 and TRBJ2-4; 7 bases fit TRBD1. The germline gives CDR1 KGHSH, CDR2 LQKENI. After removal of 6 bases from V and 5 bases from J, the junction contained 10 bases not matched to a gene. The CDR3 spans 15 residues. The CDR3 loop reads CASSQERTGQNIQYF. The CDR3 DNA reads as TGTGCCAGCTCGCAGGAGAGGACAGGCCAAAACATTCAGTACTTC.

The genes are TRBV19 and TRBJ2-6; 8 bases map to TRBD2. This CDR3 region has 16 residues. Germline V lookup: CDR1 LNHDA, CDR2 SQIVND (reference sequence). The V and J ends lost 3 bases and 0 bases, in that order; junction bases with no gene match: 1. CDR3 in DNA: TGTGCCAGTAGTATCAGCGGGAGCTCTGGGGCCAACGTCCTGACTTTC. It yields the protein CASSISGSSGANVLTF.

This clone was counted only a few times. This chain connects TRBV29-1 to TRBJ1-1; 7 bases are shared with TRBD1. Germline assignment: CDR1 SQVTM and CDR2 ANQGSEA. Trimming at V came to 6 bases and at J to 6 bases, leaving 10 bases not matched to a gene. The CDR3 is 13 amino acids. CDR3 bases: TGCAGCGTCATCAGGGGGGCGAGTCCTGAAGCTTTCTTT. It yields the protein CSVIRGASPEAFF.

This chain connects TRBV7-8 to TRBJ2-5; D is uncertain. The CDR3 loop spans 17 amino acids. In germline, CDR1 is SGHVS, CDR2 FQNEAQ. Trimming cost V 3 bases and J 4 bases, with 21 bases left between them. In DNA form, the CDR3 reads TGTGCCAGCAGCTTTTTAGCTGGTTTTTCTGGCGGAGAGACCCAGTACTTC. Translated: CASSFLAGFSGGETQYF.

The genes are TRBV28 and TRBJ1-4; 10 positions agree with TRBD1. V lost 6 bases and J lost 2; bases outside the gene matches: 6. The germline V gene encodes CDR1 MDHEN and CDR2 SYDVKM. The CDR3 loop spans 16 amino acids. The CDR3 DNA sequence: TGTGCCAGCAGCACCGGACAGGGGGGGACTAATGAAAAACTGTTTTTT. Protein sequence: CASSTGQGGTNEKLFF.

The J gene is TRBJ2-1, the V gene TRBV18, with TRBD2 identical over 7 bases. The ends lost 3 bases at V and 1 base at J; junction bases unmatched: 6. Germline loops: CDR1 KGHSH, CDR2 LQKENI. The CDR3 runs to 16 residues. CDR3 protein: CASSPDGRKSYNEQFF. Here the CDR3 DNA reads TGTGCCAGCTCACCGGACGGGAGGAAATCCTACAATGAGCAGTTCTTC.

This rearrangement joins TRBV7-6 to TRBJ2-7, with TRBD2 identical over 9 bases. This CDR3 has 16 amino acids. Per germline, CDR1 SGHVS and CDR2 FNYEAQ. The J segment lost 3 bases and the V segment lost 5 bases, leaving 11 bases of the junction unmatched. The CDR3 loop reads CASSETTSGHYYEQYF. The DNA for the CDR3 is TGTGCCAGCAGCGAAACGACTAGCGGACACTACTACGAGCAGTACTTC.

The chain is built from TRBV29-1 and TRBJ1-3; TRBD1 matches 7 bases. From germline, CDR1 is SQVTM and CDR2 ANQGSEA. The V segment lost 1 base and the J segment 5 bases; nucleotides outside the gene matches: 8. There are 15 residues in the CDR3. The CDR3 region is CSVEGPGDRRNTIYF. CDR3 coding DNA: TGCAGCGTTGAAGGGCCCGGGGACAGACGAAACACCATATATTTT.

The count of this clone is one. The chain carries TRBV27 and TRBJ1-1; D ambiguous. The CDR3 consists of 16 residues. V gave up 3 bases and J gave up 3 bases, with 17 bases separating them. Germline assignment: CDR1 MNHEY and CDR2 SMNVEV (reference sequence). CDR3 amino acids: CASSFPVVGRDTEAFF. DNA of the CDR3: TGTGCCAGCAGTTTCCCCGTGGTAGGGAGAGACACTGAAGCTTTCTTT.

Of note for this clone: Other DNA sequences in this sample translate to the same CDR3. The chain combines TRBV5-1 with TRBJ1-3; maybe TRBD1 (5 bases). Trimming left V 1 base short and J 4 bases short, with 6 bases between. The CDR3 spans 13 residues. Germline-derived CDR1 and CDR2 are SGHRS and YFSETQ. The CDR3: CASSLQGGNTIYF. The CDR3 bases are TGCGCCAGCAGCTTGCAGGGAGGAAACACCATATATTTT.

This clone has just one count. V usage is TRBV19 and J usage is TRBJ2-1; 8 bases agree with TRBD2. Germline CDR1 LNHDA, CDR2 SQIVND (reference sequence). Trimming cost V 4 bases and J 4 bases; bases outside gene matches: 9. The CDR3 contains 16 residues. Here the CDR3 reads CASSRLARTIYNEQFF. CDR3 sequence (DNA): TGTGCCAGTAGTAGACTAGCGAGAACCATATACAATGAGCAGTTCTTC.